The next 7 T cell receptor beta chains were all read from a single sample in a study of T cell clonality in common variable immunodeficiency (dated by TCRdb to 2014 to 2015). Summary of the overall study and its limitations: CVID TCRbeta sequences reportedly showed fewer deletions and N-nucleotide insertions and lacked highly modified clones with 13 or more V deletions.

The receptor library was made with the immunoSEQ multiplex PCR assay. The immuneACCESS repertoire file appears here via TCRdb, limited to in-frame rearrangements. These files lack a portion of the clones; in checked studies, under half of the deficit traces to unresolved V genes, and the cause of the others is not known. The sample records tens of thousands of clones, none occurring a single time. The ten biggest clones cover about 5% of the sample. No cognate antigen is known for these TCRs. The sample was peripheral blood mononuclear cells. The receptors were sampled from a human donor with common variable immunodeficiency.

Remarks on this clone: The read terminates 3 residues before the CDR3 end, so the remaining end is supplied by the germline J gene. The chain joins TRBV29-1 to TRBJ2-5; 7 bases match TRBD2. J was trimmed by 0 bases and V by 4 bases; bases with no gene match: 2. The germline V gene has CDR1 SQVTM and CDR2 ANQGSEA. The CDR3 runs to 13 residues. The sequenced part of the CDR3 DNA is TGCAGCGTTGCGCGGGGGAACCAAGAGACC. Protein: CSVARGNQET. In full, the CDR3 reads CSVARGNQETQYF.

This clone has only a few counts. The CDR3 end lies 3 residues beyond the end of the read and is filled in from the germline J gene. The V call is TRBV11-2, the J call TRBJ1-2; 7 bases match TRBD1. V lost 5 bases, J lost 2 bases, and 2 bases stayed unmatched. The CDR3 is 13 amino acids. Germline V lookup: CDR1 SGHAT, CDR2 FQNNGV. Incomplete CDR3 DNA: TGTGCCAGCAGCCAACAGGGGAACTATGGC. Protein product: CASSQQGNYG. The entire CDR3 protein is CASSQQGNYGYTF. Full variable domain (outside the CDR3, taken from reference TRBV11-2 and TRBJ1-2): EAGVAQSPRYKIIEKRQSVAFWCNPISGHATLYWYQQILGQGPKLLIQFQNNGVVDDSQLPKDRFSAERLKGVDSTLKIQPAKLEDSAVYLCASSQQGNYGYTFGSGTRLTVV.

This clone was recorded many times. Read data end 3 residues before the CDR3 end; the end is taken from the germline J gene. This chain uses TRBV7-9 with TRBJ1-2; D possibly corresponds to TRBD1 (6 bases). Germline V gene data show CDR1 as SEHNR and CDR2 as FQNEAQ (reference sequence). The CDR3 runs 14 residues. Trimming stripped 2 bases from V and 7 bases from J, with 14 bases between. The covered CDR3 bases are TGTGCCAGCAGCTTATCCGCCCCAGGGGCTGGC. Protein sequence: CASSLSAPGAG. The full CDR3 protein is CASSLSAPGAGYTF.

In regard to this clone: The missing CDR3 end, 3 residues past where the read stops, is filled in from the germline J gene. J is TRBJ1-5 and V is TRBV5-1, with D perhaps TRBD1 (5 bases). The germline CDR1 and CDR2 sequences are SGHRS and YFSETQ. This CDR3 spans 16 amino acids. The V end was cut by 4 bases, the J end by 3 bases, with 17 bases between. The part of the CDR3 DNA that was read is TGCGCCAGCAGCCCCGGGTACAGGCTTTACAATCAGCCC. Protein product: CASSPGYRLYNQP. The CDR3, in full, reads CASSPGYRLYNQPQHF.

This clone turned up a few times. The CDR3 extends 3 residues past the end of the read, so its final part is completed from the germline J gene. The rearrangement links TRBV30 to TRBJ1-2, with 7 bases identical to TRBD1. This CDR3 is built from 17 residues. CDR1 is GTSNPN and CDR2 is SVGIG in the germline V gene (reference sequence). The covered CDR3 bases are TGTGCCTGGGGGGGTTTCGAGGGGGCGCGGATAGTAGAAGGC. As protein: CAWGGFEGARIVEG. The entire CDR3 is CAWGGFEGARIVEGYTF.

This clone was observed many times. The read ends 3 residues early relative to the CDR3; the germline J gene fills the gap. The rearrangement links TRBV29-1 to TRBJ2-7; D gene ambiguous. The germline gives CDR1 SQVTM, CDR2 ANQGSEA. The CDR3 is 11 amino acids. The V and J ends lost 6 bases and 2 bases respectively, with 8 bases between them. This chain's CDR3 is CSVAGTYEQYF. CDR3 bases read: TGCAGCGTCGCAGGAACCTACGAG.

This clone was recorded a few times. The read terminates 3 residues ahead of where the CDR3 ends, so the germline J gene completes it. The rearrangement joins TRBV30 to TRBJ1-4; D unclear. The ends were cut back, 5 bases at V and 4 bases at J, with 8 bases in the middle. The CDR3 has 12 residues. CDR1 and CDR2 (germline): GTSNPN, SVGIG (reference sequence). The sequenced part of the CDR3 DNA is TGTGCCTGGGGACTTGATAATGAAAAA. As protein: CAWGLDNEK. The full CDR3 protein reads CAWGLDNEKLFF.